The source of this T cell receptor (beta chain) is a study of blood T cell repertoires in COVID-19. This table comes from immunoSEQ multiplex PCR, and its TCRdb copy is limited to in-frame clones, with some not included. The sample lists 90,000 to 110,000 clones, about four fifths occurring once. Germline V lookup: CDR1 SGHDN, CDR2 FVKESK. CDR3 length: 16 residues. J lost 3 bases, V lost 2 bases, and 6 bases had no gene match. This rearrangement joins TRBV14 to TRBJ1-1, with 10 bases lining up with TRBD1. This clonotype originated in a woman over 75 with acute or convalescent COVID-19. The sample consisted of peripheral blood. The CDR3 nucleotides are TGTGCCAGCAGCCAAAGAGGTGGGACAGGGGACACTGAAGCTTTCTTT. This codes for CASSQRGGTGDTEAFF. The full variable domain, in which reference TRBV14 and TRBJ1-1 provide the parts outside the CDR3, is EAGVTQFPSHSVIEKGQTVTLRCDPISGHDNLYWYRRVMGKEIKFLLHFVKESKQDESGMPNNRFLAERTGGTYSTLKVQPAELEDSGVYFCASSQRGGTGDTEAFFGQGTRLTVV.